The 28 T cell receptor beta chains listed next were all sequenced from one sample in a study of CD8 T cells in Susac syndrome. Reverse transcription used roughly 0.5 to 1 ug RNA and random hexamers. TCRdb re-called the immunoSEQ multiplex PCR reads through MiXCR, storing one row per CDR3 protein. The data hold about 130,000 distinct CDR3 sequences, with around 96% observed a single time. The sequencing sample was made of CD8+ T cells from PBMCs. The receptors shown here come from a human donor with Susac syndrome.

The V and J genes are TRBV30 and TRBJ1-2; D call uncertain. Trimming removed 5 bases at V and 0 bases at J, with 13 bases between. CDR1 and CDR2 (germline): GTSNPN, SVGIG (reference sequence). The CDR3 extends over 14 amino acids. For the CDR3, the DNA is TGTGCCTGGGAGCCTCTTAAATCTAACTATGGCTACACCTTC. Its translation: CAWEPLKSNYGYTF.

The chain carries TRBV7-8 and TRBJ2-7; D may match TRBD1 or TRBD2 (5 bases each). The CDR3 has 15 residues. Germline CDR1 and CDR2: SGHVS and FQNEAQ. Trimming cost V 1 base and J 2 bases, with 12 bases left between them. The CDR3 loop reads CASSLVGGNPYEQYF. The CDR3 region has the DNA TGTGCCAGCAGCTTAGTTGGGGGTAACCCCTACGAGCAGTACTTC.

The chain recombines TRBV12-3 or TRBV12-4 with TRBJ2-5, with D possibly being TRBD2 (6 bases). V gave up 3 bases and J gave up 2 bases, with 13 bases separating them. This CDR3 is built from 15 residues. CDR3 bases: TGTGCCAGCAGTTTGGGGGGAGTATTTCAAGAGACCCAGTACTTC. This encodes CASSLGGVFQETQYF.

The chain uses TRBV9 and TRBJ2-7; 7 bases agree with TRBD2. CDR1 and CDR2 from the germline V gene are SGDLS and YYNGEE. V shed 0 bases, J shed 4 bases, and the junction held 7 bases outside the gene matches. This CDR3 is 15 amino acids long. CDR3: CASSVGEGGAYEQYF. CDR3 DNA: TGTGCCAGCAGCGTAGGGGAGGGAGGCGCATACGAGCAGTACTTC.

This chain joins TRBV13 and TRBJ1-4, with 9 bases fitting TRBD1. The germline V gene has CDR1 PRHDT and CDR2 FYEKMQ (reference sequence). The J segment lost 13 bases and the V segment lost 4 bases, leaving 4 bases of the junction unmatched. The CDR3 contains 12 residues. CDR3: CASSSGTGLLFF. In DNA form, the CDR3 reads TGTGCCAGCAGCTCGGGGACAGGGTTACTGTTTTTT.

The genes are TRBV28 and TRBJ1-3; tentative D call: TRBD1 (6 bases). The CDR3 loop spans 11 amino acids. V was clipped by 11 bases and J by 7 bases, with 12 bases between them. Germline CDR1 MDHEN, CDR2 SYDVKM. CDR3 amino acids: CASRGGNTIYF. For the CDR3, the DNA is TGTGCCTCCCGAGGGGGGAACACCATATATTTT.

This chain joins TRBV7-8 and TRBJ2-1, with 8 nucleotides matching TRBD2. Losses at the gene ends were 2 bases for V and 8 bases for J; bases not matched to a gene: 11. The germline V gene has CDR1 SGHVS and CDR2 FQNEAQ. The CDR3 is made up of 16 amino acids. Written as DNA, the CDR3 is TGTGCCAGCAGCTTACCGAGGACTAGCTGGGGCGATGAGCAGTTCTTC. This gives the protein CASSLPRTSWGDEQFF. The variable domain in full, completed from reference TRBV7-8 and TRBJ2-1, reads GAGVSQSPRYKVAKRGQDVALRCDPISGHVSLFWYQQALGQGPEFLTYFQNEAQLDKSGLPSDRFFAERPEGSVSTLKIQRTQQEDSAVYLCASSLPRTSWGDEQFFGPGTRLTVL.

The chain employs TRBV7-9 and TRBJ1-1; the D gene is possibly TRBD1 (5 bases). The V end was cut by 5 bases, the J end by 1 base, with 17 bases between. Germline V gene sequence: CDR1 SEHNR, CDR2 FQNEAQ (reference sequence). The CDR3 extends over 16 amino acids. The CDR3 is CASSRRGAAENTEAFF. The DNA for the CDR3 is TGTGCCAGCAGCCGACGAGGGGCCGCAGAGAACACTGAAGCTTTCTTT.

The chain recombines TRBV19 with TRBJ2-6; D gene unclear. Germline V CDR1 and CDR2: LNHDA, SQIVND (reference sequence). V shed 1 base and J shed 0 bases, with 10 bases lying between them. The CDR3 sequence is 17 residues long. The CDR3, as DNA: TGTGCCAGTAGTATAGTGGCCGACCCCTCTGGGGCCAACGTCCTGACTTTC. Protein sequence: CASSIVADPSGANVLTF.

CDR3 sequence reads: CASSSDRSHANSPLHF. CDR3 sequence (DNA): TGTGCCAGCAGCTCAGACAGGTCGCACGCCAATTCACCCCTCCACTTT. This chain joins TRBV13 and TRBJ1-6; D might be TRBD1 (6 bases). V lost 4 bases to trimming and J lost 7 bases, with 17 bases between them. The CDR3 sequence is 16 residues long. Germline V gives CDR1 PRHDT, CDR2 FYEKMQ (reference sequence).

The chain links TRBV12-3 or TRBV12-4 to TRBJ1-2, with TRBD1 identical over 10 bases. This CDR3 has 17 amino acids. V gave up 5 bases and J gave up 0 bases; unmatched junction bases: 9. The CDR3 region is CASSPSDRGIPNYGYTF. For the CDR3, the DNA is TGTGCCAGCAGTCCCTCGGACAGGGGGATTCCTAACTATGGCTACACCTTC.

This chain's CDR3 is CASSRSSSAITYEQYF. CDR3 DNA: TGTGCCAGCAGCCGATCGTCGAGCGCGATAACCTACGAGCAGTACTTC. This chain joins TRBV13 and TRBJ2-7; the D is unclear. V lost 5 bases and J lost 2, with 19 bases in between. The CDR3 is 16 amino acids. The germline CDR1 and CDR2 sequences are PRHDT and FYEKMQ (reference sequence).

This clonotype was counted a few times. This chain joins TRBV29-1 and TRBJ2-1, with 7 positions matching TRBD2. V gave up 2 bases and J gave up 6 bases; unmatched junction bases: 4. This CDR3 comprises 13 residues. Per the germline V gene, CDR1 is SQVTM and CDR2 is ANQGSEA. In nucleotides, the CDR3 is TGCAGCGTTGAACGGGAGGTCATCAATGAGCAGTTCTTC. This encodes CSVEREVINEQFF.

This clonotype occurred once. J is TRBJ1-1 and V is TRBV13; tentative D call: TRBD1 (5 bases). The length of the CDR3 is 15 residues. V lost 5 bases, J lost 1 base, and 14 bases lay in between. Per the germline V gene, CDR1 is PRHDT and CDR2 is FYEKMQ (reference sequence). CDR3 protein: CASSNLRTTNTEAFF. In DNA, the CDR3 is TGTGCCAGCAGCAACCTGAGGACAACGAACACTGAAGCTTTCTTT.

This sequence joins TRBV30 and TRBJ2-5; D not certain. The germline V and J ends were trimmed by 6 bases and 0 bases, with 11 bases remaining between them. Germline V CDR1 and CDR2: GTSNPN, SVGIG (reference sequence). CDR3 length: 13 residues. CDR3 in amino acids: CACLSEYQETQYF. CDR3 in DNA: TGTGCCTGCCTGAGCGAATACCAAGAGACCCAGTACTTC.

CDR3 DNA: TGTGCCAGCAGTTACGAGGGGTCGGGCTCCTACAATGAGCAGTTCTTC. This gives the protein CASSYEGSGSYNEQFF. V is TRBV6-5 and J is TRBJ2-1; possibly TRBD1 or TRBD2 for D (5 bases each). Germline lookup yields CDR1 MNHEY and CDR2 SVGAGI. The CDR3 extends over 16 amino acids. Between the trimmed V and J ends, which lost 2 bases and 0 bases, there was a span of 11 bases.

The chain has TRBV4-3 and TRBJ2-7, with 8 positions matching TRBD1. The germline CDR1 and CDR2 sequences are LGHNA and YSLEER. The CDR3 covers 15 residues. The ends lost 1 base at V and 0 bases at J; junction bases unmatched: 2. The DNA of the CDR3 is TGCGCCAGCAGCCAAGGACAGGGGACCTCCTACGAGCAGTACTTC. As protein: CASSQGQGTSYEQYF.

The chain links TRBV7-9 to TRBJ2-3, with TRBD2 matching 7 bases. The germline V gene has CDR1 SEHNR and CDR2 FQNEAQ (reference sequence). The length of the CDR3 is 16 residues. V lost 1 base, J lost 2 bases, and 6 bases stayed unmatched. The CDR3 protein is CASSLGPSGVTDTQYF. The CDR3 coding sequence is TGTGCCAGCAGCTTAGGGCCTAGCGGTGTCACAGATACGCAGTATTTT.

The chain carries TRBV7-6 and TRBJ2-7; perhaps TRBD1 as D (6 bases). V lost 5 bases to trimming and J lost 6 bases, with 17 bases between them. Germline V gives CDR1 SGHVS, CDR2 FNYEAQ. The CDR3 has 14 residues. This CDR3 is CASSKEGSGVEQYF. The CDR3 DNA reads TGTGCCAGCAGCAAAGAGGGGTCAGGGGTCGAGCAGTACTTC.

V is TRBV27 and J is TRBJ1-1; perhaps TRBD1 as D (5 bases). V dropped 8 bases and J dropped 3 bases, with 22 bases sitting between them. CDR3 length: 16 residues. Germline V CDR1 and CDR2: MNHEY, SMNVEV (reference sequence). In DNA form, the CDR3 reads TGTGCCAGCTGGTTCCGCTCCGGGACGACGGACACTGAAGCTTTCTTT. Amino acid sequence: CASWFRSGTTDTEAFF.

The rearrangement links TRBV5-4 to TRBJ1-5, with 7 bases matching TRBD1. The germline V gene encodes CDR1 SGHNT and CDR2 YYREEE (reference sequence). This CDR3 region has 14 residues. The V gene end was trimmed by 4 bases and the J gene end by 7 bases; junction bases not matched to a gene: 8. CDR3 sequence: CASSIKGAGQPQHF. CDR3 nucleotides: TGTGCCAGCAGCATAAAGGGGGCGGGACAGCCCCAGCATTTT.

This clonotype appeared once. The CDR3 loop reads CATRPGQDILNQPQHF. For the CDR3, the DNA is TGTGCCACCAGGCCGGGACAGGACATACTCAATCAGCCCCAGCATTTT. The chain employs TRBV15 and TRBJ1-5; 8 nucleotides match TRBD1. CDR1 and CDR2 from the germline V gene are LNHNV and YYDKDF (reference sequence). V lost 6 bases and J lost 3; bases outside the gene matches: 10. The CDR3 covers 16 residues.

The rearrangement uses TRBV2 and TRBJ1-2; perhaps TRBD1 as D (5 bases). V was pared by 4 bases and J by 4 bases, with 16 bases between. This CDR3 has 15 residues. Germline V lookup: CDR1 SNHLY, CDR2 FYNNEI. CDR3 coding DNA: TGTGCCAGCAGTGCGAGACAGAGAGAAACCTATGGCTACACCTTC. Protein product: CASSARQRETYGYTF. The variable domain in full, with the rest retrieved from reference TRBV2 and TRBJ1-2, is EPEVTQTPSHQVTQMGQEVILRCVPISNHLYFYWYRQILGQKVEFLVSFYNNEISEKSEIFDDQFSVERPDGSNFTLKIRSTKLEDSAMYFCASSARQRETYGYTFGSGTRLTVV.

V is TRBV5-6 and J is TRBJ2-4, with TRBD1 matching 7 bases. From germline, CDR1 is SGHDT and CDR2 YYEEEE. The CDR3 spans 13 residues. V was clipped by 4 bases and J by 8 bases; unmatched bases: 6. The CDR3 nucleotides read TGTGCCAGCAGCCGGGACAGTGGGGACATTCAGTACTTC. It yields the protein CASSRDSGDIQYF. Variable domain in full (rest from reference TRBV5-6 and TRBJ2-4): DAGVTQSPTHLIKTRGQQVTLRCSPKSGHDTVSWYQQALGQGPQFIFQYYEEEERQRGNFPDRFSGHQFPNYSSELNVNALLLGDSALYLCASSRDSGDIQYFGAGTRLSVL.

The chain recombines TRBV6-5 with TRBJ2-1; D uncertain. Trimming took off 7 bases at V and 6 bases at J, with 13 bases between the two ends. CDR1 MNHEY and CDR2 SVGAGI come from the germline V gene. The CDR3 length is 13 residues. The CDR3 DNA follows: TGTGCCAGCACCTCCGGCGACCGCAATGAGCAGTTCTTC. Translation: CASTSGDRNEQFF.

The chain combines TRBV7-8 with TRBJ2-1; 14 nucleotides agree with TRBD2. V lost 5 bases and J lost 0; bases outside the gene matches: 6. This CDR3 spans 18 amino acids. CDR1 and CDR2 (germline): SGHVS, FQNEAQ. The CDR3 reads CASSLRLAGGSSYNEQFF. CDR3 nucleotides: TGTGCCAGCAGCCTTCGACTAGCGGGAGGGAGCTCCTACAATGAGCAGTTCTTC.

The chain is built from TRBV4-1 and TRBJ2-6; TRBD1 matches at 8 bases. The V gene's germline CDR1 is MGHRA and CDR2 YSYEKL. After removal of 3 bases from V and 0 bases from J, the junction contained 4 bases not matched to a gene. The CDR3 has 17 residues. The DNA for the CDR3 is TGCGCCAGCAGCCAGGTTACAGGGGGCTCTGGGGCCAACGTCCTGACTTTC. Translating it yields CASSQVTGGSGANVLTF.

The chain is built from TRBV30 and TRBJ2-3, with a possible D match to TRBD1 (5 bases). Germline V gene sequence: CDR1 GTSNPN, CDR2 SVGIG (reference sequence). This CDR3 region has 14 residues. V was shortened by 5 bases and J by 0 bases, with 12 bases between the two germline ends. CDR3 nucleotide sequence: TGTGCCTGGCAAAAGACAGCTAGCACAGATACGCAGTATTTT. It encodes CAWQKTASTDTQYF.